The clone carrying this T cell receptor beta chain was detected a few times. The antigen is unknown. MiXCR, run by TCRdb on the 5' RACE reads, gives a single entry per CDR3 protein. Here the sample spans about 720,000 distinct CDR3 sequences, about 18% being singletons. Germline values: CDR1 MNHEY, CDR2 SVGEGT. With 5 bases clipped from V and 4 bases from J, the junction kept 5 bases outside the gene matches. This CDR3 comprises 15 residues. The source of the sample is a study of identical twins. Study-wide findings and caveats: Cord blood's abundant beta clonotypes had fewer insertions, unlike memory repertoires. Shared out-of-frame alpha sequences (those common to twins) showed excess low generation probability.

This same sample was also part of a study on T cells expressing NK-cell markers. As reported in that work: In the group of eight sequenced donors, seven were HCMV-seropositive and one was seronegative. There remained a lack of clarity about HCMV specificity of expanded NKG2C+ T cell clones.

Specimen: PBMCs. This receptor was taken from a woman between 18 and 30 years old in good health. The rearrangement links TRBV6-2 or TRBV6-3 to TRBJ2-1; TRBD1 aligns across 10 bases. The chain's CDR3 is CASSARDRGYNEQFF. The CDR3 coding sequence is TGTGCCAGCAGTGCCCGGGACAGGGGATACAATGAGCAGTTCTTC.